This T cell receptor beta chain emerged from a study of Graves' ophthalmopathy and Graves' hyperthyroidism. Points from the study as a whole: A 13-signature model separated ophthalmopathy from stable hyperthyroidism, reaching about 88% sensitivity and roughly 81% specificity cross-validated.

Concerning this clonotype itself: The antigen is not known.

Amplified material comprised TCR beta CDR3 regions derived from RNA transcripts. The first-round RT-PCR employed HTBI primers together with the Qiagen OneStep RT-PCR kit. A multiplex PCR was then performed as the second round. A single record per CDR3 protein comes from TCRdb applying MiXCR to the multiplex PCR reads. The table shows about 740,000 distinct CDR3 sequences, with 40% occurring only once. Under 3 months in duration, the ophthalmopathy in affected donors had moderate-to-severe activity, CAS ≥3 and NOSPECS ≥4. The CDR3 totals 12 residues. The germline V gene has CDR1 DFQATT and CDR2 SNEGSKA (reference sequence). V dropped 1 base and J dropped 5 bases, with 8 bases sitting between them.

This clonotype was obtained from an adult man with Graves' ophthalmopathy. J is TRBJ1-1 and V is TRBV20-1; D might be TRBD1 (5 bases). What was sequenced was peripheral blood. CDR3 nucleotides: TGCAGTGCTAGAGGGGGCAGAACTGAAGCTTTCTTT. Translating it yields CSARGGRTEAFF.